Only a few counts were recorded for the clone carrying this TCR beta chain. As handled by the study authors: Reference gene primer amplification gave estimated nucleated cell counts. The assay was immunoSEQ multiplex PCR, and TCRdb's table has in-frame clones only and misses some. That table supplies the V and J calls and clone size; D and trimming were determined from the DNA. The sample holds 200,000 to 300,000 clones, around nine tenths seen once. These data come from a study of blood T cell repertoires in COVID-19. On the study more broadly: T cells, B-cell-depleted T cells, or PBMCs supplied cDNA or gDNA.

Germline CDR1 and CDR2: SGHTA and FQGTGA. V gave up 5 bases and J gave up 6 bases, with 10 bases separating them. The CDR3 has 13 residues. Sequencing was performed on peripheral blood. The origin of this receptor is a man aged 18 to 35 with active or convalescent COVID-19. The chain has TRBV7-3 and TRBJ2-2, with D possibly being TRBD2 (5 bases). The CDR3 DNA follows: TGTGCCAGCAGCGCTACGGAGGCCGGGGAGCTGTTTTTT. Residues: CASSATEAGELFF.